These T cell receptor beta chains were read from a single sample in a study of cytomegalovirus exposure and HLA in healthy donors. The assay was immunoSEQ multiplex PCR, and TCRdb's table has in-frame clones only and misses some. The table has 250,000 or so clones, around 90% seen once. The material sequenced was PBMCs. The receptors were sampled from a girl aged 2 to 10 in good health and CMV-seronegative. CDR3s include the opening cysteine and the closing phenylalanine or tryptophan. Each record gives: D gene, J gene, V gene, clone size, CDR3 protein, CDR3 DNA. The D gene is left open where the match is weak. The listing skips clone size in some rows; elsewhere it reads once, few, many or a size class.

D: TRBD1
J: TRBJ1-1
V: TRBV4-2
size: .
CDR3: CASSQDGAGTANTEAFF
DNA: TGTGCCAGCAGCCAAGATGGGGCAGGGACAGCGAACACTGAAGCTTTCTTT

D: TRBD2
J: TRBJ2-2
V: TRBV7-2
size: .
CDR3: CASSLARVAGGPGELFF
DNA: TGTGCCAGCAGCTTAGCTAGGGTTGCGGGAGGTCCCGGGGAGCTGTTTTTT

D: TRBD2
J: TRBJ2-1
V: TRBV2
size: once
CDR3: CAQASGMGYNEQFF
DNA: TGTGCCCAGGCTAGCGGGATGGGGTACAATGAGCAGTTCTTC

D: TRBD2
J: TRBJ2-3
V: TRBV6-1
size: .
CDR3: CASSATSGGRTDTQYF
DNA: TGTGCCAGCAGTGCGACTAGCGGGGGGCGGACAGATACGCAGTATTTT

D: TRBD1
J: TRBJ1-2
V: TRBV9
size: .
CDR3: CASSEPGQGFLRGYTF
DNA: TGTGCCAGCAGTGAACCGGGACAGGGTTTCCTACGGGGCTACACCTTC

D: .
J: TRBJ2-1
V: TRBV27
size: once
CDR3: CASSGMGRLSNNEQFF
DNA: TGTGCCAGCAGCGGGATGGGCAGGCTTAGTAACAATGAGCAGTTCTTC

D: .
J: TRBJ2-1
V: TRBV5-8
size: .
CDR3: CASSLGASSYNEQFF
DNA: TGTGCCAGCAGCTTGGGTGCTAGCTCCTACAATGAGCAGTTCTTC

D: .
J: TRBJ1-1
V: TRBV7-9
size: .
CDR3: CASSLVRNTEAFF
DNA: TGTGCCAGCAGCTTAGTCAGAAACACTGAAGCTTTCTTT

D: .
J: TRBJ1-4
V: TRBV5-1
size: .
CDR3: CASSLDRSTNEKLFF
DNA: TGCGCCAGCAGCTTGGACAGATCAACTAATGAAAAACTGTTTTTT

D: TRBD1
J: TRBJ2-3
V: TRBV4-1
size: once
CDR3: CASSQEQGRTDTQYF
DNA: TGCGCCAGCAGCCAAGAACAGGGGCGGACAGATACGCAGTATTTT